Below are 30 T cell receptor beta chains sequenced from a single sample in a study of blood T cell repertoires in COVID-19. Here immunoSEQ multiplex PCR was the method, and the copy in TCRdb shows in-frame clones only, minus some. The table records around 300,000 clones, 88% of them present only once. Source material: PBMCs or T cells enriched from blood (not recorded which). These receptors were taken from a woman between 25 and 40 years old who had recovered from COVID-19.

For the CDR3, the DNA is TGTGCCAGCAGCTTCACCCGACAGGGACCGTCGGGCACTGAAGCTTTCTTT. As protein: CASSFTRQGPSGTEAFF. The gene calls are TRBV11-2 and TRBJ1-1, with 7 bases identical to TRBD1. The CDR3 consists of 17 residues. Looked up from germline, CDR1 is SGHAT and CDR2 is FQNNGV. V was pared by 3 bases and J by 4 bases, with 14 bases of the junction left unmatched.

A remark on this clone: The same CDR3 also results from other DNA sequences found in this sample. The CDR3 DNA sequence: TGTGCCAGCAGTTATCGGGGGGGGAACACTGAAGCTTTCTTT. The encoded protein is CASSYRGGNTEAFF. The rearrangement joins TRBV6-5 to TRBJ1-1, with TRBD1 as a possible D gene (5 bases). This CDR3 is 14 amino acids long. Trimming left V 3 bases short and J 1 base short, with 9 bases between. CDR1 and CDR2 (germline): MNHEY, SVGAGI.

This chain joins TRBV10-1 and TRBJ2-2, with D maybe TRBD1 (5 bases). The V gene lost 5 bases and the J gene lost 7 bases, with 11 bases spanning the gap. Germline CDR1 reads WNHNN; CDR2 reads SYGVQD (reference sequence). The CDR3 length is 13 residues. For the CDR3, the DNA is TGCGCCAGCAGTTCCAGGGTGGACGGGGAGCTGTTTTTT. Translating gives CASSSRVDGELFF.

The chain uses TRBV3-1 (or the pseudogene TRBV3-2) and TRBJ1-2; weak D call: TRBD1 (5 bases). Trimming removed 1 base at V and 8 bases at J, with 14 bases between. CDR1 and CDR2 (germline): LGHDT, YNNKEL (reference sequence). The CDR3 is made up of 14 amino acids. For the CDR3, the DNA is TGTGCCAGCAGCCAAGGTGCGGGGACCGGAGGCTACACCTTC. Its translation is CASSQGAGTGGYTF.

CDR3 region: CASSLALPYEQYF. The DNA of the CDR3 is TGTGCCAGCAGTTTAGCCCTCCCCTACGAGCAGTACTTC. This chain links TRBV12-3 or TRBV12-4 with TRBJ2-7; D ambiguous. This CDR3 has 13 amino acids. Trimming shortened V by 0 bases and J by 2 bases, and 5 bases separated the two germline ends.

The J gene is TRBJ1-3, the V gene TRBV28, with a tentative D call TRBD1 (6 bases). This CDR3 has 16 residues. Germline CDR1 reads MDHEN; CDR2 reads SYDVKM. V was shortened by 6 bases and J by 0 bases, with 15 bases between the two germline ends. The CDR3 loop is CASRSGTPLSGNTIYF. The CDR3 DNA is TGTGCCAGCAGGTCCGGGACACCCCTCTCTGGAAACACCATATATTTT.

The chain combines TRBV3-1 (or the pseudogene TRBV3-2) with TRBJ2-3; 7 nucleotides line up with TRBD2. This CDR3 region has 15 residues. Trimming removed 3 bases from V and 1 base from J; junction bases left unmatched: 4. Germline CDR1 and CDR2: LGHDT and YNNKEL (reference sequence). As DNA, the CDR3 is TGTGCCAGCAGCCACTACCGGGGGGGCACAGATACGCAGTATTTT. Translated, it gives CASSHYRGGTDTQYF.

This chain joins TRBV20-1 and TRBJ2-5, with D possibly being TRBD2 (5 bases). Trimming removed 3 bases at V and 3 bases at J, with 14 bases between. Germline CDR1 is DFQATT and CDR2 is SNEGSKA (reference sequence). The CDR3 runs to 14 residues. CDR3 coding DNA: TGCAGTGCTAGTATGACTATTCATAAAGAGACCCAGTACTTC. The encoded protein is CSASMTIHKETQYF.

The chain recombines TRBV7-3 with TRBJ1-2; weak D call: TRBD1 (6 bases). Looked up from germline, CDR1 is SGHTA and CDR2 is FQGTGA. The V end was cut by 0 bases, the J end by 2 bases, with 10 bases between. There are 15 residues in the CDR3. For the CDR3, the DNA is TGTGCCAGCAGCTTAACTGGGGGCGCCAACTATGGCTACACCTTC. Translated, it gives CASSLTGGANYGYTF.

V is TRBV28 and J is TRBJ2-7; D is undetermined. Trimming left V 2 bases short and J 0 bases short, with 8 bases between. Germline assignment: CDR1 MDHEN and CDR2 SYDVKM. The CDR3 sequence is 14 residues long. In DNA form, the CDR3 reads TGTGCCAGCAGTTTAAGCCCAAGCTCCTACGAGCAGTACTTC. It is translated as CASSLSPSSYEQYF. Together with reference TRBV28 and TRBJ2-7, the CDR3 gives the full variable domain: DVKVTQSSRYLVKRTGEKVFLECVQDMDHENMFWYRQDPGLGLRLIYFSYDVKMKEKGDIPEGYSVSREKKERFSLILESASTNQTSMYLCASSLSPSSYEQYFGPGTRLTVT.

The chain carries TRBV2 and TRBJ2-3; D gene uncertain. The germline CDR1 and CDR2 sequences are SNHLY and FYNNEI. The V gene lost 3 bases and the J gene lost 2 bases, with 15 bases spanning the gap. The CDR3 length is 16 residues. The CDR3: CASSDPVGLITDTQYF. CDR3 coding DNA: TGTGCCAGCAGTGACCCCGTCGGTCTCATCACAGATACGCAGTATTTT.

This clone was counted ten times or more. This chain joins TRBV19 and TRBJ1-5; TRBD1 is a possible D gene (5 bases). The CDR3 contains 14 residues. Germline CDR1 reads LNHDA; CDR2 reads SQIVND (reference sequence). V was shortened by 7 bases and J by 0 bases, with 10 bases between the two germline ends. CDR3 loop: CASKFQGSNQPQHF. Here the CDR3 DNA reads TGTGCCAGTAAGTTCCAGGGTAGCAATCAGCCCCAGCATTTT.

The chain employs TRBV15 and TRBJ2-3, with 11 positions matching TRBD2. V was clipped by 1 base and J by 4 bases; unmatched bases: 4. The CDR3 has 16 amino acids. The germline CDR1 and CDR2 sequences are LNHNV and YYDKDF (reference sequence). The CDR3 region is CATSRVAGGPPDTQYF. Written as DNA, the CDR3 is TGTGCCACCAGCAGAGTAGCGGGAGGGCCCCCAGATACGCAGTATTTT.

This clone occurred once. The chain carries TRBV19 and TRBJ2-1, with TRBD2 as a possible D gene (6 bases). The CDR3 is 14 residues long. The germline V and J ends were trimmed by 3 bases and 5 bases, with 11 bases remaining between them. Germline lookup yields CDR1 LNHDA and CDR2 SQIVND (reference sequence). The CDR3 DNA sequence: TGTGCCAGTAGTATGGTGGTAGCGGACAATGAGCAGTTCTTC. Its translation is CASSMVVADNEQFF.

With regard to this clone: This same CDR3 is encoded by further DNA sequences in the sample. V is TRBV18 and J is TRBJ2-5, with D perhaps TRBD1 (6 bases). The germline CDR1 and CDR2 sequences are KGHSH and LQKENI. The CDR3 length is 14 residues. V lost 4 bases and J lost 2, with 11 bases in between. Here the CDR3 DNA reads TGTGCCAGCTCACTTACGACAGGACAAGAGACCCAGTACTTC. It is translated as CASSLTTGQETQYF.

The chain has TRBV4-3 and TRBJ1-6; unclear D gene. Germline lookup yields CDR1 LGHNA and CDR2 YSLEER. The CDR3 totals 15 residues. Between the trimmed V and J ends, which lost 0 bases and 7 bases, there was a span of 10 bases. CDR3 DNA: TGCGCCAGCAGCCAAGATAGCGGACTAAATTCACCCCTCCACTTT. It specifies CASSQDSGLNSPLHF.

The CDR3 region is CASSPGVWSETQYF. The CDR3 nucleotides are TGTGCCAGCTCACCAGGAGTCTGGTCGGAGACCCAGTACTTC. V usage is TRBV18 and J usage is TRBJ2-5; D not resolved. Germline assignment: CDR1 KGHSH and CDR2 LQKENI. The CDR3 sequence is 14 residues long. V lost 2 bases to trimming and J lost 5 bases, with 12 bases between them.

The V and J genes are TRBV5-4 and TRBJ2-3, with 8 bases matching TRBD2. V shed 4 bases and J 1 base; nucleotides not matched to a gene: 2. The germline CDR1 and CDR2 sequences are SGHNT and YYREEE (reference sequence). The CDR3 is 14 amino acids. The CDR3 DNA is TGTGCCAGCAGCCAACTAGCGGGCACAGATACGCAGTATTTT. Amino acid sequence: CASSQLAGTDTQYF.

The chain recombines TRBV27 with TRBJ2-7; TRBD2 matches 10 bases. The CDR3 totals 16 residues. With 5 bases clipped from V and 0 bases from J, the junction kept 7 bases outside the gene matches. Looked up from germline, CDR1 is MNHEY and CDR2 is SMNVEV (reference sequence). The CDR3 bases are TGTGCCAGCAGTATAGGAGCGGGAGGGGACTCCTACGAGCAGTACTTC. This encodes CASSIGAGGDSYEQYF.

The V call is TRBV28, the J call TRBJ1-2; TRBD1 might be the D (6 bases). CDR3 size: 12 residues. The V gene lost 4 bases and the J gene lost 13 bases, with 16 bases spanning the gap. CDR1 MDHEN and CDR2 SYDVKM come from the germline V gene. CDR3 loop: CASSSGHPLFTF. The DNA for the CDR3 is TGTGCCAGCAGTTCGGGACACCCTTTATTCACCTTC.

This sequence joins TRBV28 and TRBJ1-6; 8 bases map to TRBD1. This CDR3 contains 17 residues. From germline, CDR1 is MDHEN and CDR2 SYDVKM. V lost 1 base to trimming and J lost 5 bases; unmatched junction nucleotides: 7. Here the CDR3 reads CASSLFEGQGDNSPLHF. The CDR3 DNA reads as TGTGCCAGCAGTTTATTTGAAGGACAGGGCGATAATTCACCCCTCCACTTT.

The V and J genes are TRBV25-1 and TRBJ2-7; 8 bases agree with TRBD2. CDR1 is MGHDK, CDR2 SYGVNS, per germline. V shed 0 bases, J shed 5 bases, and the junction held 3 bases outside the gene matches. CDR3 length equals 14 residues. CDR3 sequence (DNA): TGTGCCAGCAGTGAATATGGCGGGGGGAACGAGCAGTACTTC. Protein sequence: CASSEYGGGNEQYF.

In its sample, this clone was seen a few times. The chain links TRBV5-1 to TRBJ2-1; D call uncertain. The CDR3 extends over 15 amino acids. V lost 0 bases to trimming and J lost 4 bases, with 11 bases between them. CDR1 is SGHRS and CDR2 is YFSETQ in the germline V gene. The CDR3 DNA follows: TGCGCCAGCAGCTTGGAGGCGCGGAGTTACAATGAGCAGTTCTTC. Amino acids: CASSLEARSYNEQFF.

The sample holds a few counts of this clone. The chain has TRBV11-2 and TRBJ2-7; TRBD2 matches at 10 bases. J was trimmed by 3 bases and V by 1 base; bases with no gene match: 3. CDR1 is SGHAT and CDR2 is FQNNGV in the germline V gene. The CDR3 has 15 residues. The CDR3 sequence is CASSLASSGSYEQYF. In DNA form, the CDR3 reads TGTGCCAGCAGCTTAGCGTCTAGCGGGAGCTACGAGCAGTACTTC.

The genes are TRBV5-4 and TRBJ2-5, with TRBD2 identical over 11 bases. CDR3 size: 15 residues. V lost 4 bases, J lost 3 bases, and 5 bases stayed unmatched. Germline V gives CDR1 SGHNT, CDR2 YYREEE (reference sequence). The DNA for the CDR3 is TGTGCCAGCAGCCCTTTAGCGGGAGGGGAAGAGACCCAGTACTTC. Its protein is CASSPLAGGEETQYF.

V is TRBV10-3 and J is TRBJ1-2, with a tentative D call TRBD1 (6 bases). This CDR3 spans 11 amino acids. Looked up from germline, CDR1 is ENHRY and CDR2 is SYGVKD. The V gene lost 8 bases and the J gene lost 3 bases, with 7 bases spanning the gap. CDR3 amino acids: CAIGGHYGYTF. The CDR3 DNA is TGTGCCATCGGGGGCCACTATGGCTACACCTTC.

This sequence joins TRBV2 and TRBJ2-7, with 8 positions matching TRBD2. CDR3 length: 15 amino acids. J gave up 2 bases and V 4 bases, and 7 bases lay outside the gene matches. The V gene's germline CDR1 is SNHLY and CDR2 FYNNEI. For the CDR3, the DNA is TGTGCCAGCAGTGGAAGCGGGAGCTTCACCTACGAGCAGTACTTC. Protein product: CASSGSGSFTYEQYF.

V and J are TRBV28 and TRBJ1-1; D gene uncertain. Germline V gene sequence: CDR1 MDHEN, CDR2 SYDVKM. V lost 8 bases and J lost 4, with 11 bases in between. CDR3 length equals 12 residues. As DNA, the CDR3 is TGTGCCAGCTCCGGGTGGAGCACTGAAGCTTTCTTT. This encodes CASSGWSTEAFF.

J is TRBJ2-3 and V is TRBV27; D may be TRBD1 (7 bases). The CDR3 has 16 amino acids. In germline, CDR1 is MNHEY, CDR2 SMNVEV (reference sequence). Trimming removed 2 bases at V and 2 bases at J, with 14 bases between. CDR3 nucleotides: TGTGCCAGCAGTTTACTGGCAGGGGGGTCCACAGATACGCAGTATTTT. It is translated as CASSLLAGGSTDTQYF.

The chain is built from TRBV28 and TRBJ2-1; TRBD1 might be the D (6 bases). CDR1 is MDHEN and CDR2 is SYDVKM in the germline V gene. The CDR3 has 13 amino acids. The V and J ends lost 7 bases and 8 bases respectively, with 15 bases between them. The CDR3 here is CASTHTGFDEQFF. The CDR3 DNA sequence: TGTGCCAGCACCCATACAGGGTTTGATGAGCAGTTCTTC.